A selection of T cell receptor beta chains follows, all from one sample in a study of cytomegalovirus exposure and HLA in healthy donors. Some clones are missing from TCRdb's copy, which holds only in-frame ones; the method was immunoSEQ multiplex PCR. The sample shows more than 80,000 clones, roughly 63% of them seen only once. Sequencing was carried out using PBMCs. The receptors were gathered from a man aged 50 or older in good health and CMV-seronegative. Both conserved end residues are part of each CDR3. The D gene is left open where the match is weak. A row's size may be missing; if present it is once, few, many or a size class.

d_call	v_call	clone_size	cdr3_length	j_call	cdr3_aa	cdr3_nt
TRBD2	TRBV4-3	NA	15	TRBJ2-3	CASRLGSGGTDTQYF	TGCGCCAGCAGGCTAGGTAGCGGGGGCACAGATACGCAGTATTTT
NA	TRBV30	NA	15	TRBJ1-6	CAWSSYARDDSPLHF	TGTGCCTGGAGTTCTTACGCCAGGGATGACTCACCCCTCCACTTT
TRBD2	TRBV5-1	NA	16	TRBJ2-4	CASSPWGGLAKNIQYF	TGCGCCAGCAGCCCTTGGGGAGGGTTAGCCAAAAACATTCAGTACTTC
NA	TRBV5-6	NA	15	TRBJ2-6	CASSPDSSGANVLTF	TGTGCCAGCAGCCCAGACAGCTCTGGGGCCAACGTCCTGACTTTC
NA	TRBV11-1	NA	13	TRBJ2-2	CASSRNPTGELFF	TGTGCCAGCAGCCGAAATCCAACTGGGGAGCTGTTTTTT
NA	TRBV5-1	NA	14	TRBJ1-4	CASSPSGGLEKLFF	TGCGCCAGCAGCCCGTCGGGGGGGCTAGAAAAACTGTTTTTT
TRBD2	TRBV9	NA	18	TRBJ2-1	CASSVAPTRREGPNEQFF	TGTGCCAGCAGCGTAGCCCCAACCCGGCGGGAGGGCCCCAATGAGCAGTTCTTC
TRBD1	TRBV7-9	NA	15	TRBJ1-5	CASSATGDSNQPQHF	TGTGCCAGCAGCGCGACAGGGGATTCCAATCAGCCCCAGCATTTT
TRBD1	TRBV5-1	NA	16	TRBJ2-3	CASSRGTGYSTDTQYF	TGCGCCAGCAGCAGGGGGACAGGGTATAGCACAGATACGCAGTATTTT
TRBD1	TRBV2	many	14	TRBJ1-2	CASKQGAGIYGYTF	TGTGCCAGCAAACAGGGGGCGGGTATCTATGGCTACACCTTC
NA	TRBV10-3	once	12	TRBJ1-1	CAIRGARTEAFF	TGTGCCATCAGGGGGGCGCGGACTGAAGCTTTCTTT
NA	TRBV10-3	few	13	TRBJ1-1	CAIVRESGTEAFF	TGTGCCATTGTGAGGGAGTCGGGCACTGAAGCTTTCTTT
TRBD1	TRBV6-5	NA	16	TRBJ1-1	CASSYGGHRGHTEAFF	TGTGCCAGCAGTTACGGGGGGCACAGGGGGCACACTGAAGCTTTCTTT
NA	TRBV7-3	NA	13	TRBJ2-2	CASSFANTGELFF	TGTGCCAGCAGCTTCGCGAACACCGGGGAGCTGTTTTTT
NA	TRBV6-5	NA	14	TRBJ2-7	CASGGTWPPYEQYF	TGTGCCAGCGGGGGGACTTGGCCCCCCTACGAGCAGTACTTC
TRBD1	TRBV28	NA	12	TRBJ1-4	CASSSDRGKLFF	TGTGCCAGCAGTTCGGACAGGGGGAAACTGTTTTTT
TRBD1	TRBV2	NA	15	TRBJ2-7	CASSEWDSVSYEQYF	TGTGCCAGCAGTGAATGGGACAGTGTCTCCTACGAGCAGTACTTC
NA	TRBV7-9	NA	15	TRBJ1-1	CASAGGGTMNTEAFF	TGTGCCAGCGCGGGAGGGGGGACGATGAACACTGAAGCTTTCTTT
NA	TRBV4-3	NA	15	TRBJ2-3	CASSLQGSGTDTQYF	TGCGCCAGCAGCCTTCAGGGGTCGGGGACAGATACGCAGTATTTT
TRBD2	TRBV7-6	few	14	TRBJ2-1	CASSKRSGTYEQFF	TGTGCCAGCAGCAAACGCAGCGGGACGTATGAGCAGTTCTTC
TRBD1	TRBV6-5	NA	15	TRBJ2-1	CASSPTGGNYNEQFF	TGTGCCAGCAGTCCTACAGGGGGGAACTACAATGAGCAGTTCTTC
NA	TRBV29-1	few	14	TRBJ2-5	CSVNTLVVGETQYF	TGCAGCGTCAATACTCTGGTGGTTGGAGAGACCCAGTACTTC
TRBD2	TRBV2	NA	13	TRBJ2-5	CASNRLAGETQYF	TGTGCCAGCAATCGGCTAGCGGGGGAGACCCAGTACTTC
TRBD1	TRBV5-1	NA	14	TRBJ1-1	CASSLNTGETEAFF	TGCGCCAGCAGCCTAAATACAGGGGAAACTGAAGCTTTCTTT
NA	TRBV9	few	14	TRBJ2-5	CASSVVAGSETQYF	TGTGCCAGCAGCGTAGTGGCAGGGTCTGAGACCCAGTACTTC
TRBD2	TRBV18	NA	14	TRBJ2-5	CASSPLLAEETQYF	TGTGCCAGCTCACCCCTACTAGCGGAGGAGACCCAGTACTTC
TRBD1	TRBV28	NA	14	TRBJ1-4	CASSTRTGAEKLFF	TGTGCCAGCAGCACGCGGACAGGGGCCGAAAAACTGTTTTTT
NA	TRBV28	NA	13	TRBJ2-1	CASSSSSYNEQFF	TGTGCCAGCTCCTCGAGCTCCTACAATGAGCAGTTCTTC
TRBD1	TRBV15	NA	15	TRBJ2-5	CATSRDLQGQETQYF	TGTGCCACCAGCAGAGATCTACAGGGGCAAGAGACCCAGTACTTC
NA	TRBV30	NA	14	TRBJ2-5	CAWSGKGDGTSQYF	TGTGCCTGGAGCGGGAAGGGGGACGGAACGTCCCAGTACTTC
NA	TRBV7-6	few	15	TRBJ1-3	CARGRVRAKGNTIYF	TGTGCCAGAGGCAGGGTTAGGGCCAAGGGAAACACCATATATTTT
NA	TRBV14	once	18	TRBJ2-5	CASSHWTGRTGVQETQYF	TGTGCCAGCAGCCACTGGACTGGGAGGACGGGGGTCCAAGAGACCCAGTACTTC
NA	TRBV2	NA	11	TRBJ2-1	CASRGQDEQFF	TGTGCCAGCAGGGGTCAGGATGAGCAGTTCTTC
TRBD1	TRBV7-2	NA	14	TRBJ1-2	CASSLPGTVYGYTF	TGTGCCAGCAGCTTACCCGGGACAGTTTATGGCTACACCTTC
TRBD2	TRBV9	NA	17	TRBJ2-4	CASSPRGGRAAKNIQYF	TGTGCCAGCAGCCCCCGCGGCGGGAGAGCGGCCAAAAACATTCAGTACTTC
TRBD1	TRBV4-2	NA	15	TRBJ1-2	CASSFEDRFGYGYTF	TGTGCCAGCAGCTTTGAGGACAGGTTCGGCTATGGCTACACCTTC
TRBD2	TRBV5-1	NA	18	TRBJ2-3	CASSTGGGLAAPTDTQYF	TGCGCCAGCAGTACCGGCGGAGGACTAGCGGCCCCCACAGATACGCAGTATTTT
NA	TRBV10-3	many	13	TRBJ2-7	CAITAGESYEQYF	TGTGCCATCACGGCAGGGGAAAGCTACGAGCAGTACTTC
TRBD1	TRBV25-1	NA	13	TRBJ1-1	CASMPGQEKWAFF	TGTGCCAGTATGCCGGGACAGGAGAAGTGGGCTTTCTTT
TRBD2	TRBV7-2	few	16	TRBJ2-7	CASSLAASGGLYEQYF	TGTGCCAGCAGCTTAGCGGCTAGCGGGGGCCTCTACGAGCAGTACTTC
NA	TRBV11-3	NA	15	TRBJ1-2	CASSSSRGGDYGYTF	TGTGCCAGCAGCTCCTCCAGGGGCGGAGACTATGGCTACACCTTT
TRBD1	TRBV5-1	NA	15	TRBJ1-1	CASSLPPRGDTEAFF	TGCGCCAGCAGCTTGCCCCCCAGGGGGGACACTGAAGCTTTCTTT
NA	TRBV9	NA	14	TRBJ1-3	CASSVGSSGNTIYF	TGTGCCAGCAGCGTAGGCAGCTCTGGAAACACCATATATTTT
NA	TRBV7-9	NA	15	TRBJ1-2	CASSLVVVPNYGYTF	TGTGCCAGCAGCTTAGTAGTGGTTCCTAACTATGGCTACACCTTC
NA	TRBV18	few	14	TRBJ2-3	CASSSGASTDTQYF	TGTGCCAGCTCTTCAGGGGCAAGCACAGATACGCAGTATTTT
NA	TRBV6-6	once	14	TRBJ1-5	CASSPSWGPEPQHF	TGTGCCAGCAGCCCCTCCTGGGGGCCTGAGCCCCAGCATTTT
NA	TRBV2	once	13	TRBJ2-5	CASSKRAGETQYF	TGTGCCAGCAGTAAACGGGCGGGGGAGACCCAGTACTTC
TRBD1	TRBV19	NA	18	TRBJ2-7	CASSTLRSDRLVTYEQYF	TGTGCCAGTAGTACCCTCCGATCGGACAGGTTGGTGACCTACGAGCAGTACTTC
NA	TRBV28	NA	13	TRBJ2-2	CASVSFDTGELFF	TGTGCCAGCGTCTCTTTTGACACCGGGGAGCTGTTTTTT
TRBD1	TRBV2	few	14	TRBJ2-2	CASSPDRDPGELFF	TGTGCCAGCAGCCCCGACAGGGATCCCGGGGAGCTGTTTTTT
TRBD2	TRBV30	NA	18	TRBJ2-2	CAWSVARTSGVNTGELFF	TGTGCCTGGAGTGTCGCCAGGACTAGCGGGGTGAACACCGGGGAGCTGTTTTTT
TRBD1	TRBV5-1	once	14	TRBJ2-7	CASSRGTGLYEQYF	TGCGCCAGCAGCAGAGGGACAGGGCTCTACGAGCAGTACTTC
NA	TRBV4-2	few	15	TRBJ1-6	CASSQAPGQDSPLHF	TGTGCCAGCAGCCAAGCCCCAGGGCAGGATTCACCCCTCCACTTT
NA	TRBV18	few	16	TRBJ2-2	CASSPGQLTNTGELFF	TGTGCCAGCTCACCAGGACAGCTCACGAACACCGGGGAGCTGTTTTTT
TRBD2	TRBV29-1	NA	16	TRBJ2-1	CSVEARTSGSYNEQFF	TGCAGCGTTGAAGCCCGGACTAGTGGGTCCTACAATGAGCAGTTCTTC
NA	TRBV5-1	few	12	TRBJ1-4	CASSFSGEKLFF	TGCGCCAGCAGCTTTTCGGGGGAAAAACTGTTTTTT